Following are 10 T cell receptor beta chains from one sample sequenced in a study of control samples from healthy donors and cancer patients. Clones were sequenced by immunoSEQ multiplex PCR, and TCRdb holds only the in-frame ones, with some missing. The sample has about 180,000 clones, more than 90% seen once. The sequencing sample was made of blood. The receptor set was obtained from a woman aged 40 to 50 in good health.

V is TRBV15 and J is TRBJ2-3; TRBD1 is a possible D gene (6 bases). Germline CDR1 LNHNV, CDR2 YYDKDF (reference sequence). Trimming pared 6 bases from V and 2 bases from J, leaving 12 bases between. The CDR3 is 14 residues long. CDR3 sequence: CATRDSPNTDTQYF. The CDR3 region has the DNA TGTGCCACCAGGGACAGTCCTAACACAGATACGCAGTATTTT.

V gene TRBV3-1 (or the pseudogene TRBV3-2) combines with J gene TRBJ1-1; TRBD1 might be the D (5 bases). The CDR3 has 11 residues. Trimming stripped 4 bases from V and 10 bases from J, with 10 bases between. CDR1 is LGHDT and CDR2 is YNNKEL in the germline V gene (reference sequence). The CDR3 loop reads CASSPGTGAFF. Written as DNA, the CDR3 is TGTGCCAGCAGCCCCGGGACCGGAGCTTTCTTT.

This rearrangement joins TRBV18 to TRBJ1-4; D gene uncertain. V was cut by 3 bases and J by 4 bases, with 9 bases left in between. The CDR3 spans 14 residues. Per the germline V gene, CDR1 is KGHSH and CDR2 is LQKENI. The CDR3 loop reads CASSPIPGNEKLFF. The DNA for the CDR3 is TGTGCCAGCTCACCGATTCCGGGTAATGAAAAACTGTTTTTT. Variable domain in full (rest from reference TRBV18 and TRBJ1-4): NAGVMQNPRHLVRRRGQEARLRCSPMKGHSHVYWYRQLPEEGLKFMVYLQKENIIDESGMPKERFSAEFPKEGPSILRIQQVVRGDSAAYFCASSPIPGNEKLFFGSGTQLSVL.

J is TRBJ2-1 and V is TRBV5-1; 8 nucleotides line up with TRBD2. Trimming at V came to 0 bases and at J to 4 bases, leaving 3 bases not matched to a gene. CDR1 is SGHRS and CDR2 is YFSETQ in the germline V gene. The CDR3 loop spans 15 amino acids. CDR3 coding DNA: TGCGCCAGCAGCTTGGGCGGGGGGAGATACAATGAGCAGTTCTTC. It encodes CASSLGGGRYNEQFF.

V usage is TRBV27 and J usage is TRBJ2-2; tentative D call: TRBD1 (6 bases). With 6 bases removed from V and 8 bases from J, the gap between germline ends came to 19 bases. The CDR3 length is 15 residues. Germline V gives CDR1 MNHEY, CDR2 SMNVEV (reference sequence). CDR3 sequence reads: CASRDTGTSGGELFF. DNA of the CDR3: TGTGCCAGCAGAGACACAGGGACCTCGGGGGGGGAGCTGTTTTTT.

The V and J genes are TRBV5-1 and TRBJ2-3; D not certain. In germline, CDR1 is SGHRS, CDR2 YFSETQ. The V end was cut by 6 bases, the J end by 4 bases, with 15 bases between. The CDR3 sequence is 14 residues long. The CDR3 nucleotides are TGCGCCAGCACGCGCGACAAGCCCCCAGATACGCAGTATTTT. Protein: CASTRDKPPDTQYF.

This chain links TRBV19 with TRBJ1-5; D remains unclear. With 7 bases removed from V and 7 bases from J, the gap between germline ends came to 11 bases. CDR1 is LNHDA, CDR2 SQIVND, per germline (reference sequence). The CDR3 extends over 12 amino acids. The CDR3 DNA follows: TGTGCCAGTAACACTGGAGGCCAGCCCCAGCATTTT. The encoded protein is CASNTGGQPQHF.

The V gene is TRBV5-1, the J gene TRBJ1-1; no clear D gene. Deletions cut 3 bases from V and 0 bases from J, with 12 bases between. There are 15 residues in the CDR3. Germline CDR1 and CDR2: SGHRS and YFSETQ. CDR3 coding DNA: TGCGCCAGCAGCTCGCGGGCGGAATTGAACACTGAAGCTTTCTTT. This encodes CASSSRAELNTEAFF.

This clone is a singleton in its sample. The chain recombines TRBV5-1 with TRBJ1-1; D gene uncertain. The CDR3 is made up of 15 amino acids. Germline CDR1 is SGHRS and CDR2 is YFSETQ. The ends were cut back, 0 bases at V and 4 bases at J, with 13 bases in the middle. CDR3 sequence reads: CASSLGEGSITEAFF. The DNA of the CDR3 is TGCGCCAGCAGCTTGGGTGAGGGAAGTATCACTGAAGCTTTCTTT.

This sequence joins TRBV6-5 and TRBJ1-2; D unresolved. This CDR3 comprises 14 residues. Trimming pared 7 bases from V and 8 bases from J, leaving 20 bases between. The germline V gene encodes CDR1 MNHEY and CDR2 SVGAGI. The CDR3 bases are TGTGCCAGCACCCCGGGCAGACCTAGTGGAGGCTACACCTTC. The encoded protein is CASTPGRPSGGYTF.